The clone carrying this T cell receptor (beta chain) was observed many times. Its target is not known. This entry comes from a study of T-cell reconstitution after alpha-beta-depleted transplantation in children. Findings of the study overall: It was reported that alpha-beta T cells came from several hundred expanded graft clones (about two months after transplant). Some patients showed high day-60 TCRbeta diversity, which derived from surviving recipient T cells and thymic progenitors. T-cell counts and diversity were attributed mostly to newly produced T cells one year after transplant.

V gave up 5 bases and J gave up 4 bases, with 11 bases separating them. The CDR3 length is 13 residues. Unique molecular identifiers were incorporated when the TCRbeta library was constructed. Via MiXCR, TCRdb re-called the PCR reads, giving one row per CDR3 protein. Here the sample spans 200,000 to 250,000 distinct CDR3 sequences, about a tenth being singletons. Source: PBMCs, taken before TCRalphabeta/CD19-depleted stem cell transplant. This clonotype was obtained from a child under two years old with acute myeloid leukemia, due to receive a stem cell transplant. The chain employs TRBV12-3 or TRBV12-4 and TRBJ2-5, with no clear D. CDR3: CASSRVPGETQYF. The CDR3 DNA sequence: TGTGCCAGCAGTAGGGTTCCTGGAGAGACCCAGTACTTC.